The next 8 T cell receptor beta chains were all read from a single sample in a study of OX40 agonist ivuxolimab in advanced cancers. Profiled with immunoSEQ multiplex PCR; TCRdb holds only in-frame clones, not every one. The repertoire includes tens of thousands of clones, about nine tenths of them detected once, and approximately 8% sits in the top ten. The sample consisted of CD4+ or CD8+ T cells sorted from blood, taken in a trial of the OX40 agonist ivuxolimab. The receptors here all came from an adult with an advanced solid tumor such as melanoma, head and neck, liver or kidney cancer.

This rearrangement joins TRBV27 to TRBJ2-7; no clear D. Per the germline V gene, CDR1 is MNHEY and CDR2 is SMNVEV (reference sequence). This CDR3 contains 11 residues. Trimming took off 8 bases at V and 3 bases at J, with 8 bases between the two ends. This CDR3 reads CASGLNYEQYF. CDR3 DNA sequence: TGTGCCAGCGGATTGAACTACGAGCAGTACTTC.

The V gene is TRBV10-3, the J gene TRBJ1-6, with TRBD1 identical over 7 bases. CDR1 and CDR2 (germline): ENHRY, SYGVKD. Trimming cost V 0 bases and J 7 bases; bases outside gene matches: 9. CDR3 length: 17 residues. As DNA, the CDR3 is TGTGCCATCAGTGAGTCTGCCGGGACAGAAAGAAATTCACCCCTCCACTTT. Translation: CAISESAGTERNSPLHF.

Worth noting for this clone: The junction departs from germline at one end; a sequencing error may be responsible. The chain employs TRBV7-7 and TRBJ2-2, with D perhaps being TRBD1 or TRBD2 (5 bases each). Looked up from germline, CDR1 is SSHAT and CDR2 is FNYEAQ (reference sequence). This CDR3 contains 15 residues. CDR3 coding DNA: TGTGCTAGCAGCTTAATTCCAGAGGGGCACGGGGAGCTGTTTTTT. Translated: CASSLIPEGHGELFF.

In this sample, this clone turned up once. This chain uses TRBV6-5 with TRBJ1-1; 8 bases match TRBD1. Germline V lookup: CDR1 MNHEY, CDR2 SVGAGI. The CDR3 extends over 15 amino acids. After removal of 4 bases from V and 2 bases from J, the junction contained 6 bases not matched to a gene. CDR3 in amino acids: CASSLGQAVNTEAFF. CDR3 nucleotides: TGTGCCAGCAGTTTGGGACAGGCCGTAAACACTGAAGCTTTCTTT.

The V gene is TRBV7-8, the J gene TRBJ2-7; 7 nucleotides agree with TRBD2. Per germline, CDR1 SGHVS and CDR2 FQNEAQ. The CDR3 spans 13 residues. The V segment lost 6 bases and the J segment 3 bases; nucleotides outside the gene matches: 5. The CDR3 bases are TGTGCCAGCAGATGGGGGGAGGGCTACGAGCAGTACTTC. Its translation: CASRWGEGYEQYF.

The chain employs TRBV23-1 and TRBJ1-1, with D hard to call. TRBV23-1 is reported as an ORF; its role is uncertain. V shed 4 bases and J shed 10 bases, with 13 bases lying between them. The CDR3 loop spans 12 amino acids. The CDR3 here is CASSPGLERAFF. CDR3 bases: TGCGCCAGCAGTCCCGGCCTGGAGAGAGCTTTCTTT.

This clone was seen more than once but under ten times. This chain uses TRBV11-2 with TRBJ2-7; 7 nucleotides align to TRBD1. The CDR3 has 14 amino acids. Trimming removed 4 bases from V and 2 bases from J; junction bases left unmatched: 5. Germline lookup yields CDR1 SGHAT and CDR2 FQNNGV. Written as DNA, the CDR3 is TGTGCCAGCAGCTACGCAGGGGGAGCCTACGAGCAGTACTTC. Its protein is CASSYAGGAYEQYF.

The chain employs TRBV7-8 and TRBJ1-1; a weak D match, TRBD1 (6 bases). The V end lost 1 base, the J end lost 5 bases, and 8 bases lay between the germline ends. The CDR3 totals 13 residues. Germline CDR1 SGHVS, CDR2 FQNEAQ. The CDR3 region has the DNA TGTGCCAGCAGCTTAGACAGGGATACTGAAGCTTTCTTT. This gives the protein CASSLDRDTEAFF.